These T cell receptor beta chains were read from a single sample in a study of blood T cell repertoires in COVID-19. The data were produced by immunoSEQ multiplex PCR, yet TCRdb's version contains in-frame clones alone and is incomplete. The repertoire holds 65,000 to 85,000 clones, with 70% to 80% as singletons. Sequenced: peripheral blood. These receptors originate from a woman aged 80 or over with active or convalescent COVID-19. CDR3s include the opening cysteine and the closing phenylalanine or tryptophan. The order of the fields is V gene, J gene, D gene, clone size, CDR3 protein, CDR3 DNA. The D gene is left open where the match is weak. Clone size appears in some rows only: once, few, many, or a class for an expanded clone.

v_call: TRBV2
j_call: TRBJ2-3
d_call: .
clone_size: .
cdr3_aa: CASVLSRFADTQYF
cdr3_nt: TGTGCCAGCGTTTTGAGCAGGTTCGCAGATACGCAGTATTTT

v_call: TRBV4-3
j_call: TRBJ1-1
d_call: .
clone_size: .
cdr3_aa: CASSQDNGGDTEAFF
cdr3_nt: TGCGCCAGCAGCCAAGATAACGGAGGCGACACTGAAGCTTTCTTT

v_call: TRBV6-5
j_call: TRBJ1-2
d_call: .
clone_size: .
cdr3_aa: CASSSPDYGYTF
cdr3_nt: TGTGCCAGCAGTTCGCCGGACTATGGCTACACCTTC

v_call: TRBV5-6
j_call: TRBJ2-5
d_call: TRBD2
clone_size: .
cdr3_aa: CASSLAVGTSATQYF
cdr3_nt: TGTGCCAGCAGCTTGGCCGTCGGGACTAGCGCAACCCAGTACTTC

v_call: TRBV11-3
j_call: TRBJ2-2
d_call: .
clone_size: .
cdr3_aa: CASSLNRATGELFF
cdr3_nt: TGTGCCAGCAGCTTAAACAGGGCCACCGGGGAGCTGTTTTTT

v_call: TRBV7-2
j_call: TRBJ2-3
d_call: TRBD2
clone_size: once
cdr3_aa: CASSPPSGGPSTDTQYF
cdr3_nt: TGTGCCAGCAGCCCTCCTAGCGGGGGGCCTTCTACAGATACGCAGTATTTT

v_call: TRBV6-5
j_call: TRBJ1-2
d_call: TRBD1
clone_size: once
cdr3_aa: CASSPRQGVIYGYTF
cdr3_nt: TGTGCCAGCAGTCCCCGACAGGGAGTTATCTATGGCTACACCTTC

v_call: TRBV18
j_call: TRBJ1-5
d_call: .
clone_size: few
cdr3_aa: CASSPGTHSNQPQHF
cdr3_nt: TGTGCCAGCTCACCGGGGACACATAGCAATCAGCCCCAGCATTTT

v_call: TRBV5-4
j_call: TRBJ1-6
d_call: TRBD1
clone_size: few
cdr3_aa: CASSFYRGSNSPLHF
cdr3_nt: TGTGCCAGCAGCTTCTACAGGGGCTCGAATTCACCCCTCCACTTT

v_call: TRBV29-1
j_call: TRBJ2-3
d_call: TRBD1
clone_size: .
cdr3_aa: CSVSTGVGDTQYF
cdr3_nt: TGCAGCGTCTCGACAGGGGTTGGGGATACGCAGTATTTT

v_call: TRBV30
j_call: TRBJ1-2
d_call: .
clone_size: .
cdr3_aa: CAWSLGQYGYTF
cdr3_nt: TGTGCCTGGTCTCTTGGGCAATATGGCTACACCTTC

v_call: TRBV6-1
j_call: TRBJ2-6
d_call: .
clone_size: .
cdr3_aa: CASSEGGTGANVLTF
cdr3_nt: TGTGCCAGCAGTGAAGGAGGGACAGGGGCCAACGTCCTGACTTTC

v_call: TRBV19
j_call: TRBJ1-6
d_call: .
clone_size: .
cdr3_aa: CASSRHTQGGVNSPLHF
cdr3_nt: TGTGCCAGTAGCCGTCATACCCAGGGTGGGGTAAATTCACCCCTCCACTTT

v_call: TRBV7-8
j_call: TRBJ2-1
d_call: TRBD2
clone_size: .
cdr3_aa: CASSLVVRGLAGARSYNEQFF
cdr3_nt: TGTGCCAGCAGCTTAGTAGTTAGGGGACTAGCGGGAGCCCGCTCCTACAATGAGCAGTTCTTC

v_call: TRBV7-2
j_call: TRBJ1-5
d_call: TRBD1
clone_size: .
cdr3_aa: CASSSDRAGNQPQHF
cdr3_nt: TGTGCCAGCAGCTCGGACAGGGCAGGCAATCAGCCCCAGCATTTT

v_call: TRBV6-5
j_call: TRBJ1-3
d_call: .
clone_size: few
cdr3_aa: CASKPGASSGNTIYF
cdr3_nt: TGTGCCAGCAAGCCAGGGGCGAGCTCTGGAAACACCATATATTTT

v_call: TRBV4-1
j_call: TRBJ1-2
d_call: .
clone_size: .
cdr3_aa: CASSQDITTGNYGYTF
cdr3_nt: TGCGCCAGCAGCCAAGATATAACAACAGGGAACTATGGCTACACCTTC

v_call: TRBV6-1
j_call: TRBJ2-5
d_call: .
clone_size: .
cdr3_aa: CASSEELTGARETQYF
cdr3_nt: TGTGCCAGCAGTGAAGAGTTGACAGGAGCTCGGGAGACCCAGTACTTC

v_call: TRBV20-1
j_call: TRBJ2-5
d_call: .
clone_size: .
cdr3_aa: CSASPPSFQETQYF
cdr3_nt: TGCAGTGCTAGTCCCCCTAGCTTCCAAGAGACCCAGTACTTC

v_call: TRBV14
j_call: TRBJ2-7
d_call: TRBD2
clone_size: .
cdr3_aa: CASSQLLLAGGSYEQYF
cdr3_nt: TGTGCCAGCAGCCAGCTACTCCTAGCGGGGGGCAGTTACGAGCAGTACTTC

v_call: TRBV29-1
j_call: TRBJ2-7
d_call: TRBD1
clone_size: once
cdr3_aa: CSGGQSYEQYF
cdr3_nt: TGCAGCGGGGGACAGTCCTACGAGCAGTACTTC

v_call: TRBV7-2
j_call: TRBJ2-3
d_call: TRBD2
clone_size: .
cdr3_aa: CATRGERGSTDTQYF
cdr3_nt: TGTGCCACTCGTGGGGAGCGGGGCTCCACAGATACGCAGTATTTT

v_call: TRBV2
j_call: TRBJ2-4
d_call: .
clone_size: .
cdr3_aa: CASRDNENIQYF
cdr3_nt: TGTGCCAGCCGGGACAATGAAAACATTCAGTACTTC